What follows are 19 T cell receptor beta chains derived from one specimen sequenced in a study of OX40 agonist ivuxolimab in advanced cancers. Profiled with immunoSEQ multiplex PCR; TCRdb holds only in-frame clones, not every one. The sample carries around 22,000 clones, 70% to 90% recorded once. The starting material was CD4+ or CD8+ T cells sorted from blood, obtained in a trial of the OX40 agonist ivuxolimab. These receptors were taken from an adult with an advanced solid tumor such as melanoma, head and neck, liver or kidney cancer.

Worth noting for this clone: Compared with germline, one end of the junction differs, possibly owing to a read error. This sequence joins TRBV10-3 and TRBJ2-7, with D possibly being TRBD1 or TRBD2 (5 bases each). Germline assignment: CDR1 ENHRY and CDR2 SYGVKD. The CDR3 length is 13 residues. CDR3 DNA sequence: TGTGCCAGCAGTTTACGAGGGGTATACGAGCAGTACTTC. Translated, it gives CASSLRGVYEQYF.

The V and J genes are TRBV14 and TRBJ2-7; D gene ambiguous. There are 12 residues in the CDR3. Trimming removed 0 bases from V and 3 bases from J, with 3 bases in between. Germline V gene sequence: CDR1 SGHDN, CDR2 FVKESK. CDR3 DNA: TGTGCCAGCAGCCAAGAAGTCTACGAGCAGTACTTC. The encoded protein is CASSQEVYEQYF.

The chain has TRBV27 and TRBJ1-1, with a weak D call TRBD1 (6 bases). CDR1 and CDR2 from the germline V gene are MNHEY and SMNVEV (reference sequence). Trimming stripped 1 base from V and 0 bases from J, with 15 bases between. The CDR3 totals 17 residues. CDR3 DNA: TGTGCCAGCAGTTTATTTTCAGGGGCCCTCATGAACACTGAAGCTTTCTTT. Translated: CASSLFSGALMNTEAFF.

The rearrangement links TRBV5-6 to TRBJ1-4, with 10 bases lining up with TRBD1. Germline V CDR1 and CDR2: SGHDT, YYEEEE. Germline trimming cut 3 bases from V and 8 bases from J; bases unmatched to any gene: 7. The CDR3 contains 15 residues. The CDR3 spells CASSSSGTGDEKLFF. Here the CDR3 DNA reads TGTGCCAGCAGCTCCTCCGGGACAGGGGACGAAAAACTGTTTTTT.

V gene TRBV27 combines with J gene TRBJ2-4, with D tentatively TRBD2 (5 bases). Looked up from germline, CDR1 is MNHEY and CDR2 is SMNVEV (reference sequence). V was shortened by 5 bases and J by 0 bases, with 11 bases between the two germline ends. This CDR3 has 15 residues. The CDR3 region is CASSPDFLAKNIQYF. As DNA, the CDR3 is TGTGCCAGCAGTCCGGACTTTCTAGCCAAAAACATTCAGTACTTC.

This clone was found once. This chain links TRBV9 with TRBJ2-5; TRBD1 is a possible D gene (5 bases). The CDR3 spans 15 residues. V was clipped by 0 bases and J by 2 bases, with 11 bases between them. In germline, CDR1 is SGDLS, CDR2 YYNGEE. The chain's CDR3 is CASSVEGKKQETQYF. The CDR3 nucleotides are TGTGCCAGCAGCGTAGAGGGGAAAAAACAAGAGACCCAGTACTTC.

The sample holds one count of this clone. The gene calls are TRBV6-6 and TRBJ2-3; 9 nucleotides align to TRBD1. With V trimmed by 4 bases and J by 3 bases, 5 bases remained unmatched. Germline loops: CDR1 MNHNY, CDR2 SVGAGI (reference sequence). The CDR3 is 15 amino acids. CDR3 region: CASSWTGVGTDTQYF. Written as DNA, the CDR3 is TGTGCCAGCAGTTGGACAGGGGTTGGTACAGATACGCAGTATTTT.

This clone was seen just once. CDR3 in DNA: TGTGCCAGCAGCCCCCTCGGAGGGGGTGGGTCCTACGAGCAGTACTTC. Protein: CASSPLGGGGSYEQYF. The chain uses TRBV7-9 and TRBJ2-7; D tentatively fits TRBD1 or TRBD2 (6 bases each). Trimming left V 5 bases short and J 1 base short, with 18 bases between. CDR1 and CDR2 (germline): SEHNR, FQNEAQ (reference sequence). The CDR3 is 16 amino acids.

The CDR3 region is CASSLDQGTGANYGYTF. The CDR3 bases are TGTGCCAGCAGCTTGGACCAAGGGACAGGGGCTAACTATGGCTACACCTTC. This chain connects TRBV7-3 to TRBJ1-2; 10 bases fit TRBD1. Unmatched junction bases numbered 7, after V lost 3 bases and J lost 0 bases. CDR1 and CDR2 (germline): SGHTA, FQGTGA. The CDR3 has 17 amino acids. The whole variable domain, filled in from reference TRBV7-3 and TRBJ1-2, reads GAGVSQTPSNKVTEKGKYVELRCDPISGHTALYWYRQSLGQGPEFLIYFQGTGAADDSGLPNDRFFAVRPEGSVSTLKIQRTERGDSAVYLCASSLDQGTGANYGYTFGSGTRLTVV.

The V call is TRBV11-3, the J call TRBJ2-1; 7 positions agree with TRBD1. Germline values: CDR1 SGHNT, CDR2 YENEEA. This CDR3 spans 15 amino acids. V lost 4 bases and J lost 0; bases outside the gene matches: 3. The CDR3 DNA follows: TGTGCCAGCAGCTCCGGGGACAGCTCCTACAATGAGCAGTTCTTC. Its protein product is CASSSGDSSYNEQFF.

This chain connects TRBV27 to TRBJ1-1; D call uncertain. Looked up from germline, CDR1 is MNHEY and CDR2 is SMNVEV (reference sequence). Between the trimmed V and J ends, which lost 2 bases and 3 bases, there was a span of 16 bases. The CDR3 covers 16 residues. Written as DNA, the CDR3 is TGTGCCAGCAGTTTAGCGGGCGTTCATCGGGACACTGAAGCTTTCTTT. Protein product: CASSLAGVHRDTEAFF.

The rearrangement links TRBV9 to TRBJ2-7; 7 bases are shared with TRBD2. J gave up 6 bases and V 2 bases, and 14 bases lay outside the gene matches. Germline lookup yields CDR1 SGDLS and CDR2 YYNGEE. CDR3 length equals 16 residues. In DNA form, the CDR3 reads TGTGCCAGCAGCGTGGGTCAGGCGGGAGATTCTATCGAGCAGTACTTC. Amino acid sequence: CASSVGQAGDSIEQYF.

The chain links TRBV7-8 to TRBJ1-1, with no clear D. The CDR3 sequence is 12 residues long. V was pared by 1 base and J by 11 bases, with 11 bases between. Germline-derived CDR1 and CDR2 are SGHVS and FQNEAQ. As DNA, the CDR3 is TGTGCCAGCAGCTTAGAGCCACGGGCGGCTTTCTTT. It yields the protein CASSLEPRAAFF.

The chain combines TRBV19 with TRBJ2-7, with 9 bases identical to TRBD2. V shed 2 bases, J shed 4 bases, and the junction held 3 bases outside the gene matches. The CDR3 spans 14 residues. Germline CDR1 is LNHDA and CDR2 is SQIVND (reference sequence). The CDR3 spells CASSISGLAYEQYF. The CDR3, as DNA: TGTGCCAGTAGTATATCGGGACTAGCTTACGAGCAGTACTTC.

This sequence joins TRBV27 and TRBJ1-1; 8 bases are shared with TRBD1. The J segment lost 4 bases and the V segment lost 2 bases, leaving 3 bases of the junction unmatched. The CDR3 has 14 amino acids. Per germline, CDR1 MNHEY and CDR2 SMNVEV (reference sequence). The CDR3 spells CASSLGQGVTEAFF. The CDR3 nucleotides are TGTGCCAGCAGTTTAGGACAGGGCGTCACTGAAGCTTTCTTT.

This clone was seen more than once but under ten times. The V call is TRBV5-5, the J call TRBJ2-7; D call uncertain. V lost 4 bases, J lost 0 bases, and 2 bases lay in between. Germline CDR1 and CDR2: SGHKS and YYEKEE (reference sequence). The CDR3 contains 11 residues. The CDR3 sequence is CASSPSYEQYF. CDR3 bases: TGTGCCAGCAGCCCCTCCTACGAGCAGTACTTC.

This sequence joins TRBV14 and TRBJ2-3; a weak D match, TRBD1 (5 bases). Between the trimmed V and J ends, which lost 4 bases and 4 bases, there was a span of 9 bases. Germline values: CDR1 SGHDN, CDR2 FVKESK. CDR3 length: 13 amino acids. The CDR3 coding sequence is TGTGCCAGCAGCCGTTTCAGGGCAGATACGCAGTATTTT. This encodes CASSRFRADTQYF.

This rearrangement joins TRBV5-1 to TRBJ2-1; D not resolved. This CDR3 contains 19 residues. Germline V CDR1 and CDR2: SGHRS, YFSETQ. V shed 0 bases and J shed 4 bases, with 23 bases lying between them. The CDR3 nucleotides read TGCGCCAGCAGCTTGGGTCGCAGCTCGCCGCCTAGGCTATACAATGAGCAGTTCTTC. Translated, it gives CASSLGRSSPPRLYNEQFF.

This sequence joins TRBV11-2 and TRBJ2-1, with D tentatively TRBD1 or TRBD2 (5 bases each). Trimming stripped 4 bases from V and 3 bases from J, with 13 bases between. The CDR3 runs 15 residues. Germline-derived CDR1 and CDR2 are SGHAT and FQNNGV. This CDR3 reads CASSSLGANYNEQFF. CDR3 bases: TGTGCCAGCAGCTCCCTCGGGGCTAACTACAATGAGCAGTTCTTC.